The rows below give T cell receptor beta chains drawn from one sample of a study of T-cell memory formation after mild COVID-19. From the 5' RACE reads, TCRdb called clonotypes with MiXCR, one entry per CDR3 protein. This table has about half a million distinct CDR3 sequences, about 20% appearing once. The sample was PBMCs or a T cell subset sorted from them (not recorded which). These receptors were collected from an adult woman who had mild COVID-19 (a few samples of this study predate the infection). Cell type and time point are not known. The CDR3 runs from the conserved cysteine through the conserved F or W. The order of the fields is V gene, CDR3 protein.

V: TRBV27
CDR3: CASSKGLAGDGYEQYF

V: TRBV12-3/TRBV12-4
CDR3: CASSSGRSSPLHF

V: TRBV20-1
CDR3: CSARRSTTYEQYF

V: TRBV15
CDR3: CATSRDSRTGNEQFF

V: TRBV7-9
CDR3: CATIAGGSGNEQFF

V: TRBV18
CDR3: CASSATSGGAQEQFF

V: TRBV12-3/TRBV12-4
CDR3: CASSLRGIGLNYGYTF

V: TRBV7-6
CDR3: CASSRLAGGSYEQFF

V: TRBV7-9
CDR3: CASSLLWGEPVPGELFF

V: TRBV6-6
CDR3: CASSFPVNQPQHF

V: TRBV6-1
CDR3: CASRDRGRYEQYF

V: TRBV10-2
CDR3: CASKGLVETVWDTEAFF

V: TRBV10-2
CDR3: CASVGTNEQYF

V: TRBV15
CDR3: CATSIEGARGEKLFF

V: TRBV13
CDR3: CASSSFAGLAASYEQYF

V: TRBV7-8
CDR3: CASTTFRGSGHNEQFF

V: TRBV2
CDR3: CASRAPGAEAFF

V: TRBV18
CDR3: CASSPGDVNTEAFF

V: TRBV7-9
CDR3: CASSRMGYTGFYEQYF

V: TRBV4-3
CDR3: CASSQGREGRYEQYF

V: TRBV29-1
CDR3: CSVEAHPGEEQYF

V: TRBV11-2
CDR3: CASSLAQGHNTGELFF

V: TRBV5-6
CDR3: CASSLDRQGGGDEQYF

V: TRBV5-5
CDR3: CASSGQVLYEQYF

V: TRBV6-5
CDR3: CASSSYRGRGEKLFF

V: TRBV6-5
CDR3: CASQPGQGVSNEQFF

V: TRBV7-2
CDR3: CASSFTGTGRQPQHF